The rows below give T cell receptor beta chains drawn from one sample of a study of CD8 T cells in ankylosing spondylitis. TCRdb re-analysed the 5' RACE reads in MiXCR, keeping a single row per CDR3 protein. The sample shows some 800,000 distinct CDR3 sequences, 12% of them seen only once. The sequencing input was blood, either unsorted or a sorted T cell fraction (not recorded which). These receptors came from a male donor with ankylosing spondylitis. CDR3s leave out the opening cysteine and the closing phenylalanine or tryptophan. Fields, in order: CDR3 protein, J gene, V gene.

ASSQGNSGRQETQY | TRBJ2-5 | TRBV4-2
ASSRGTGESAF | TRBJ1-1 | TRBV7-2
ASSHRDGTNYGYT | TRBJ1-2 | TRBV5-1
ASSLGRYSPLH | TRBJ1-6 | TRBV12-3/TRBV12-4
ASSEVSWDPGQY | TRBJ2-7 | TRBV6-5
ASRRLAGEEDTQY | TRBJ2-3 | TRBV27
AISPAPLMNTEAF | TRBJ1-1 | TRBV10-3
ASSQGGGHPSYSEQF | TRBJ2-1 | TRBV4-1
ASSFTPGLGTYEQY | TRBJ2-7 | TRBV28
AINDRAANGTQY | TRBJ2-3 | TRBV10-3
ASSYSAGITGELF | TRBJ2-2 | TRBV6-5
ASSQAFTDNQPQH | TRBJ1-5 | TRBV3-1
ASSSGSSGNTIY | TRBJ1-3 | TRBV6-5
ASSPRLSSGANVLT | TRBJ2-6 | TRBV18
ASSYGRVNGYT | TRBJ1-2 | TRBV6-5
ASSLQFSGANVLT | TRBJ2-6 | TRBV5-1
ASSYTGDGNQPQH | TRBJ1-5 | TRBV6-2/TRBV6-3
ASSTGMNTEAF | TRBJ1-1 | TRBV5-1
ASSLGQSSYNEQF | TRBJ2-1 | TRBV5-1
AIRTGELNTEAF | TRBJ1-1 | TRBV10-3
ASSQDRTGDFIQPQH | TRBJ1-5 | TRBV4-3
ASSREVAQQNTQY | TRBJ2-3 | TRBV4-3
ASSRGQWQF | TRBJ2-1 | TRBV11-1
ASSLILGQGRTEAF | TRBJ1-1 | TRBV11-3
ASSFRGMGAEAF | TRBJ1-1 | TRBV12-3/TRBV12-4
ASSQDSTSGLTDTQY | TRBJ2-3 | TRBV4-3
ASSARDRTDTQY | TRBJ2-3 | TRBV25-1
AISGTGDQPQH | TRBJ1-5 | TRBV10-3
ASSPRGSAKNIQY | TRBJ2-4 | TRBV12-3/TRBV12-4
ASTLRVGAETQY | TRBJ2-5 | TRBV7-2
ASSIDRGYNEQF | TRBJ2-1 | TRBV12-3/TRBV12-4
ASSRAGAGDYNEQF | TRBJ2-1 | TRBV7-2
ASSSTVDQPQH | TRBJ1-5 | TRBV7-9
SARTGQWYNEQF | TRBJ2-1 | TRBV29-1
ASSLKGGAAYEQY | TRBJ2-7 | TRBV7-2
ASSYGRGWYEQY | TRBJ2-7 | TRBV11-2
SVGIAGANVLT | TRBJ2-6 | TRBV29-1
ASKVQRDYNEQF | TRBJ2-1 | TRBV6-4
ASSSGQALNTGELF | TRBJ2-2 | TRBV5-4
ASSLDRYKETQY | TRBJ2-5 | TRBV7-2
ASRWTGSSYEQY | TRBJ2-7 | TRBV12-3/TRBV12-4
SAEWTGRNEQF | TRBJ2-1 | TRBV20-1